This T cell receptor (beta chain) derives from a study of human T cells and chemical hapten exposure. Per the germline V gene, CDR1 is SGHTA and CDR2 is FQGNSA. V was shortened by 5 bases and J by 5 bases, with 15 bases between the two germline ends. This CDR3 is 14 amino acids long. Time point defined: patch test 2, 6 weeks after DPC sensitization. Treatment: therapeutic diphenylcyclopropenone sensitization with weekly scalp DPC. Unfractionated whole blood yielded total RNA. Using its own MiXCR run on the RACE reads, TCRdb lists one record per CDR3 protein. The table shows 35,000 to 50,000 distinct CDR3 sequences, with 9.5% to 10% occurring only once.

This TCR derives from a woman aged 30 to 39 with alopecia areata. Some clones in this sample may be carry-over from other donors' samples. The source material was whole blood, sampled in connection with sensitization to the hapten diphenylcyclopropenone (DPC). The gene calls are TRBV7-2 and TRBJ2-5; D is uncertain. The DNA for the CDR3 is TGTGCCAGCAGCCCTGATGCGGCTTGGGAGACCCAGTACTTC. Its translation is CASSPDAAWETQYF.